The next 27 T cell receptor beta chains were all read from a single sample in a study of blood T cell repertoires in COVID-19 (dated by TCRdb to 2020 to 2021). Libraries were prepared through the immunoSEQ multiplex PCR assay. This is the immuneACCESS table as TCRdb keeps it, with only in-frame sequences that have V and J called. A part of the clones is gone; compared with another copy, unresolved V genes explain less than half, and the rest is unexplained. The sample table records 200,000 to 250,000 clones; about 85% of these occur just once. The ten top clones hold less than 15% of the sample. The sequenced material came from peripheral blood. These receptors all come from a young woman who had recovered from COVID-19.

This chain connects TRBV24-1 to TRBJ1-2, with TRBD1 matching over 9 bases. V was pared by 2 bases and J by 6 bases, with 3 bases of the junction left unmatched. CDR3 size: 14 residues. Germline CDR1 reads KGHDR; CDR2 reads SFDVKD. The CDR3 loop is CATSDWDRAHGYTF. The CDR3 DNA is TGTGCCACCAGTGATTGGGACAGGGCTCATGGCTACACCTTC.

The chain carries TRBV4-2 and TRBJ1-1, with TRBD1 identical over 7 bases. The V gene's germline CDR1 is LGHNA and CDR2 YNFKEQ. V dropped 4 bases and J dropped 3; count of bases not matched to a gene: 11. The CDR3 extends over 16 amino acids. CDR3: CASSRSGTVGDTEAFF. CDR3 sequence (DNA): TGTGCCAGCAGCCGATCCGGGACAGTGGGGGACACTGAAGCTTTCTTT.

This chain joins TRBV5-1 and TRBJ2-7, with unresolved D. V lost 4 bases and J lost 3, with 11 bases in between. Germline CDR1 is SGHRS and CDR2 is YFSETQ. The CDR3 is made up of 13 amino acids. DNA for the CDR3: TGCGCCAGCAGCAGAGAACCCAACTACGAGCAGTACTTC. Protein: CASSREPNYEQYF. Together with reference TRBV5-1 and TRBJ2-7, the CDR3 gives the full variable domain: KAGVTQTPRYLIKTRGQQVTLSCSPISGHRSVSWYQQTPGQGLQFLFEYFSETQRNKGNFPGRFSGRQFSNSRSEMNVSTLELGDSALYLCASSREPNYEQYFGPGTRLTVT.

The genes are TRBV10-1 and TRBJ1-3, with D perhaps matching TRBD1 (6 bases). This CDR3 comprises 14 residues. Per germline, CDR1 WNHNN and CDR2 SYGVQD (reference sequence). V dropped 6 bases and J dropped 2 bases, with 11 bases sitting between them. The CDR3 is CASSSDSPGNTIYF. As DNA, the CDR3 is TGCGCCAGCAGCTCGGACAGTCCTGGAAACACCATATATTTT.

J is TRBJ2-2 and V is TRBV19; D perhaps matches TRBD1 (5 bases). Trimming removed 8 bases from V and 8 bases from J, with 18 bases in between. This CDR3 spans 14 amino acids. From germline, CDR1 is LNHDA and CDR2 SQIVND (reference sequence). In nucleotides, the CDR3 is TGTGCCAGTGCCGTCAGGGCAACTACGGGGGAGCTGTTTTTT. Its protein is CASAVRATTGELFF.

The CDR3 is CASSEGNRDSIEAFF. The DNA for the CDR3 is TGTGCCAGCAGCGAGGGGAACCGGGACTCCATTGAAGCTTTCTTT. The chain is built from TRBV9 and TRBJ1-1, with TRBD1 as a possible D gene (5 bases). Trimming pared 3 bases from V and 7 bases from J, leaving 19 bases between. There are 15 residues in the CDR3. The germline CDR1 and CDR2 sequences are SGDLS and YYNGEE.

The chain carries TRBV7-3 and TRBJ2-7; a possible D gene is TRBD1 (6 bases). This CDR3 has 14 residues. V was trimmed by 11 bases and J by 7 bases, leaving 24 bases between them. The germline gives CDR1 SGHTA, CDR2 FQGTGA. The CDR3 here is CASASPQGRWEQYF. The CDR3 DNA is TGTGCCTCAGCTTCCCCTCAGGGGCGCTGGGAGCAGTACTTC.

The chain employs TRBV28 and TRBJ2-5; tentative D call: TRBD1 (6 bases). Between the trimmed V and J ends, which lost 2 bases and 5 bases, there was a span of 15 bases. Germline assignment: CDR1 MDHEN and CDR2 SYDVKM. This CDR3 spans 15 amino acids. The CDR3 loop reads CASSLPGRGRETQYF. Here the CDR3 DNA reads TGTGCCAGCAGTTTACCAGGCAGGGGTAGGGAGACCCAGTACTTC.

The chain recombines TRBV10-1 with TRBJ1-1; D possibly corresponds to TRBD1 (5 bases). Germline assignment: CDR1 WNHNN and CDR2 SYGVQD (reference sequence). Trimming removed 2 bases from V and 2 bases from J, with 12 bases in between. CDR3 length: 15 amino acids. CDR3 DNA sequence: TGCGCCAGCAGTGAGAGTATAGGGGTAAACACTGAAGCTTTCTTT. Translated, it gives CASSESIGVNTEAFF.

The chain joins TRBV12-2 to TRBJ1-5. TRBV12-2 is a pseudogene locus. The CDR3 is made up of 15 amino acids. The CDR3, as DNA: TGTGCAAGTCGCATAGGGGTGGGAGGCAATCAGCCCCAGCATTTT. The encoded protein is CASRIGVGGNQPQHF.

The chain carries TRBV28 and TRBJ1-1; 8 bases align to TRBD1. Per germline, CDR1 MDHEN and CDR2 SYDVKM. J lost 5 bases, V lost 6 bases, and 5 bases had no gene match. This CDR3 is built from 13 residues. CDR3 amino acids: CASRYRGRTEAFF. The CDR3 nucleotides are TGTGCCAGCAGGTACAGGGGGAGGACTGAAGCTTTCTTT.

The chain uses TRBV19 and TRBJ1-1; 10 nucleotides line up with TRBD1. V lost 5 bases to trimming and J lost 8 bases; unmatched junction nucleotides: 8. Germline V gene sequence: CDR1 LNHDA, CDR2 SQIVND (reference sequence). This CDR3 is built from 14 residues. In nucleotides, the CDR3 is TGTGCCAGTAGTTTACCGGGACAGGGGCGGGAAGCTTTCTTT. Its translation: CASSLPGQGREAFF. Looking up the rest from reference TRBV19 and TRBJ1-1 gives the full variable domain: DGGITQSPKYLFRKEGQNVTLSCEQNLNHDAMYWYRQDPGQGLRLIYYSQIVNDFQKGDIAEGYSVSREKKESFPLTVTSAQKNPTAFYLCASSLPGQGREAFFGQGTRLTVV.

The V and J genes are TRBV12-3 or TRBV12-4 and TRBJ2-1, with D unclear. V gave up 5 bases and J gave up 7 bases, with 9 bases separating them. CDR3 length: 12 residues. The CDR3 reads CASSHGGNEQFF. CDR3 bases: TGTGCCAGCAGTCACGGTGGTAATGAGCAGTTCTTC.

This rearrangement joins TRBV7-6 to TRBJ2-3, with D tentatively TRBD2 (5 bases). The length of the CDR3 is 14 residues. Germline CDR1 reads SGHVS; CDR2 reads FNYEAQ. The V end lost 1 base, the J end lost 5 bases, and 10 bases lay between the germline ends. CDR3 nucleotide sequence: TGTGCCAGCAGCTTAGTGGGGAGCCAAGATACGCAGTATTTT. Translation: CASSLVGSQDTQYF.

The chain uses TRBV24-1 and TRBJ2-7, with D possibly TRBD1 on 6 matching bases. Germline values: CDR1 KGHDR, CDR2 SFDVKD. The CDR3 has 15 amino acids. The ends were cut back, 6 bases at V and 3 bases at J, with 17 bases in the middle. CDR3 bases: TGTGCCACCAGTACCGAACGGGACACCAACTACGAGCAGTACTTC. This sequence encodes CATSTERDTNYEQYF.

In this sample, this clone turned up once. V gene TRBV7-9 combines with J gene TRBJ1-2, with a tentative D call TRBD1 (5 bases). This CDR3 contains 11 residues. The germline V and J ends were trimmed by 5 bases and 4 bases, with 5 bases remaining between them. CDR1 SEHNR and CDR2 FQNEAQ come from the germline V gene (reference sequence). CDR3 DNA: TGTGCCAGCAGCGGGGCCTATGGCTACACCTTC. This codes for CASSGAYGYTF.

This chain uses TRBV5-1 with TRBJ2-5, with TRBD1 matching 7 bases. CDR1 and CDR2 from the germline V gene are SGHRS and YFSETQ. The CDR3 is 14 amino acids. J gave up 0 bases and V 7 bases, and 6 bases lay outside the gene matches. CDR3 residues: CASRTGRYQETQYF. CDR3 nucleotide sequence: TGCGCCAGCCGGACAGGCCGGTACCAAGAGACCCAGTACTTC.

Written as DNA, the CDR3 is TGTGCCAGCACCCAGGACAGGGCCACTGAAGCTTTCTTT. As protein: CASTQDRATEAFF. V and J are TRBV3-1 (or the pseudogene TRBV3-2) and TRBJ1-1; 8 bases align to TRBD1. With V trimmed by 7 bases and J by 4 bases, 5 bases remained unmatched. CDR3 length: 13 amino acids. Germline V gives CDR1 LGHDT, CDR2 YNNKEL (reference sequence).

The chain employs TRBV5-1 and TRBJ1-4; 8 nucleotides agree with TRBD1. CDR1 is SGHRS, CDR2 YFSETQ, per germline. V lost 2 bases, J lost 7 bases, and 4 bases stayed unmatched. CDR3 size: 14 residues. The chain's CDR3 is CASSLTGGSEKLFF. The CDR3 region has the DNA TGCGCCAGCAGCTTAACAGGGGGAAGTGAAAAACTGTTTTTT.

With respect to this clone: Its ends do not fully match the called genes, so a read error is possible. This chain joins TRBV2 and TRBJ2-7; 11 bases line up with TRBD2. From germline, CDR1 is SNHLY and CDR2 FYNNEI. The CDR3 consists of 17 residues. The CDR3: CASREGRLLAGAYEQYF. The CDR3, as DNA: TGTGCCAGCAGGGAAGGGCGATTACTAGCGGGAGCGTACGAGCAGTACTTC.

The chain links TRBV24-1 to TRBJ2-1; D might be TRBD2 (6 bases). CDR3 length: 16 residues. Germline values: CDR1 KGHDR, CDR2 SFDVKD. V was cut by 1 base and J by 6 bases, with 15 bases left in between. The CDR3 spells CATSDFGLANLNEQFF. The CDR3 nucleotides are TGTGCCACCAGTGATTTTGGTCTAGCGAACCTCAATGAGCAGTTCTTC.

The chain couples TRBV5-4 to TRBJ1-3; unclear D gene. CDR3 length: 15 amino acids. The germline gives CDR1 SGHNT, CDR2 YYREEE (reference sequence). Deletions cut 3 bases from V and 0 bases from J, with 10 bases between. Here the CDR3 reads CASSSTPYSGNTIYF. CDR3 nucleotides: TGTGCCAGCAGCTCTACGCCATACTCTGGAAACACCATATATTTT.

J is TRBJ2-1 and V is TRBV29-1; maybe TRBD2 (7 bases). Trimming stripped 7 bases from V and 0 bases from J, with 19 bases between. Germline V CDR1 and CDR2: SQVTM, ANQGSEA. The CDR3 length is 16 residues. CDR3 in DNA: TGCAGCGCCCTAGGGGGGGTCGGTAGCTCCTACAATGAGCAGTTCTTC. Protein product: CSALGGVGSSYNEQFF.

The gene calls are TRBV7-9 and TRBJ1-1; 7 bases map to TRBD1. The V and J ends lost 7 bases and 2 bases, in that order; junction bases with no gene match: 7. The CDR3 contains 14 residues. CDR1 is SEHNR and CDR2 is FQNEAQ in the germline V gene (reference sequence). DNA of the CDR3: TGTGCCAGCATGTTTGGGACAGCCAACACTGAAGCTTTCTTT. It translates to CASMFGTANTEAFF.

The J gene is TRBJ1-2, the V gene TRBV20-1; maybe TRBD1 (6 bases). With 3 bases removed from V and 8 bases from J, the gap between germline ends came to 13 bases. The germline V gene encodes CDR1 DFQATT and CDR2 SNEGSKA (reference sequence). The CDR3 contains 12 residues. The CDR3 nucleotides read TGCAGTGCTAGTTGGGGGCGGAAGGGCTACACCTTC. It specifies CSASWGRKGYTF.

This chain joins TRBV4-2 and TRBJ1-5; D remains unclear. Trimming took off 1 base at V and 0 bases at J, with 7 bases between the two ends. Per the germline V gene, CDR1 is LGHNA and CDR2 is YNFKEQ. The CDR3 sequence is 15 residues long. The CDR3 sequence is CASSQGRSSNQPQHF. CDR3 DNA sequence: TGTGCCAGCAGCCAAGGGAGATCTAGCAATCAGCCCCAGCATTTT.

The J gene is TRBJ2-1, the V gene TRBV19; 12 bases match TRBD2. This CDR3 has 15 residues. V dropped 6 bases and J dropped 8; count of bases not matched to a gene: 8. Per the germline V gene, CDR1 is LNHDA and CDR2 is SQIVND (reference sequence). CDR3 coding DNA: TGTGCCAGTAGACGACTAGCGGGAGTTAACGATGAGCAGTTCTTC. Encoded protein: CASRRLAGVNDEQFF.